These 19 T cell receptor beta chains were sequenced from one sample in a study of molecular identifiers for immune sequencing clone quantification. TCRdb fed the PCR reads into MiXCR, producing one record per CDR3 protein. The repertoire consists of more than 250,000 distinct CDR3 sequences, with about 20% occurring once and the leading ten covering under 0.95%. Sequencing was done on a sample of naive CD8+ T cells from blood, with Jurkat cell RNA spiked in. The subset is: FACS-sorted CD8+CD4-CCR7+CD45RA+ naive T cells. The receptors here all came from a human donor in good health. Some libraries in this study had Jurkat cell RNA spiked in.

The rearrangement links TRBV4-1 to TRBJ2-7; D gene ambiguous. The CDR3 runs to 13 residues. CDR1 is MGHRA and CDR2 is YSYEKL in the germline V gene. The germline V and J ends were trimmed by 3 bases and 1 base, with 7 bases remaining between them. CDR3 DNA: TGCGCCAGCAGCCACCGACCATCCTACGAGCAGTACTTC. This sequence encodes CASSHRPSYEQYF.

In this sample, this clonotype turned up a few times. This sequence joins TRBV6-2 or TRBV6-3 and TRBJ1-2; D is uncertain. The CDR3 covers 15 residues. CDR1 is MNHEY and CDR2 is SVGEGT in the germline V gene. V shed 2 bases and J shed 0 bases, with 10 bases lying between them. The CDR3 nucleotides are TGTGCCAGCAGTTACCTGGACCGACCTAACTATGGCTACACCTTC. It specifies CASSYLDRPNYGYTF.

This clonotype was seen many times. This chain uses TRBV15 with TRBJ2-1; 8 positions match TRBD1. Germline V CDR1 and CDR2: LNHNV, YYDKDF (reference sequence). This CDR3 has 13 amino acids. The trim removed 1 base at V and 9 bases at J, leaving 2 bases unmatched. CDR3 DNA: TGTGCCACCAGCAGAGCCGACAGGGGTGAGCAGTTCTTC. This translates into CATSRADRGEQFF.

This clonotype was counted ten times or more. V and J are TRBV7-9 and TRBJ2-2; D is unclear. The CDR3 runs 15 residues. Deletions cut 5 bases from V and 1 base from J, with 11 bases between. The germline CDR1 and CDR2 sequences are SEHNR and FQNEAQ (reference sequence). CDR3 sequence: CASSPARMNTGELFF. CDR3 sequence (DNA): TGTGCCAGCAGCCCCGCCCGGATGAACACCGGGGAGCTGTTTTTT. Full variable domain (missing parts from reference TRBV7-9 and TRBJ2-2): DTGVSQNPRHKITKRGQNVTFRCDPISEHNRLYWYRQTLGQGPEFLTYFQNEAQLEKSRLLSDRFSAERPKGSFSTLEIQRTEQGDSAMYLCASSPARMNTGELFFGEGSRLTVL.

This clonotype has just a few counts. The rearrangement joins TRBV5-1 to TRBJ2-7; 8 bases map to TRBD2. With V trimmed by 4 bases and J by 3 bases, 12 bases remained unmatched. This CDR3 is built from 16 residues. The germline V gene encodes CDR1 SGHRS and CDR2 YFSETQ. CDR3 nucleotides: TGCGCCAGCAGCGGAGGGACTGCGGGGGGAGGCTACGAGCAGTACTTC. Amino acids: CASSGGTAGGGYEQYF.

This clonotype has at least ten counts. V and J are TRBV12-3 or TRBV12-4 and TRBJ1-5; TRBD1 is a possible D gene (6 bases). The CDR3 consists of 16 residues. V lost 6 bases to trimming and J lost 5 bases, with 20 bases between them. CDR3: CASSPGVVSSHQPQHF. CDR3 coding DNA: TGTGCCAGCAGCCCAGGGGTTGTCTCGAGTCATCAGCCCCAGCATTTT.

In this sample, this clonotype turned up a few times. An end of the junction does not agree with germline; a read error may underlie this. The rearrangement joins TRBV20-1 to TRBJ1-2; D call uncertain. CDR1 is DFQATT, CDR2 SNEGSKA, per germline (reference sequence). The CDR3 extends over 14 amino acids. The DNA of the CDR3 is TGCAGTGCTAGAGATGTAGACGGTGACTATGGCTGCACCTTC. Translating gives CSARDVDGDYGCTF.

This clonotype occurred many times. The V call is TRBV29-1, the J call TRBJ1-1; the D gene is possibly TRBD1 (5 bases). CDR1 SQVTM and CDR2 ANQGSEA come from the germline V gene. The CDR3 consists of 15 residues. V gave up 7 bases and J gave up 6 bases, with 24 bases separating them. As DNA, the CDR3 is TGCAGCGCATTGGGAGGGGAGAGTCTTTTCGCTGAAGCTTTCTTT. It specifies CSALGGESLFAEAFF.

Details on this clonotype: An end of the junction does not agree with germline; a read error may underlie this. The V gene is TRBV12-3 or TRBV12-4, the J gene TRBJ1-5; 7 bases map to TRBD1. This CDR3 is built from 13 residues. In nucleotides, the CDR3 is TGTGCCAGCAGCTTAGGGGGCTGGCAGCCCCAGCATTTT. Translated: CASSLGGWQPQHF.

Points on this clonotype: The junction shows a germline mismatch at one end, possibly a read error. J is TRBJ2-7 and V is TRBV10-3, with 7 bases lining up with TRBD2. This CDR3 has 13 amino acids. Germline V gives CDR1 ENHRY, CDR2 SYGVKD. This CDR3 reads CAISPGGLADPRF. The CDR3 DNA is TGTGCCATCTCTCCCGGAGGCCTAGCGGACCCAAGATTC.

This clonotype was counted at least ten times. The chain carries TRBV27 and TRBJ2-3; D is ambiguous. V was trimmed by 4 bases and J by 3 bases, leaving 14 bases between them. The CDR3 spans 15 residues. The V gene's germline CDR1 is MNHEY and CDR2 SMNVEV (reference sequence). The CDR3 sequence: CASSYQASRTDTQYF. Here the CDR3 DNA reads TGTGCCAGCAGTTATCAGGCTTCCAGAACAGATACGCAGTATTTT.

This clonotype was picked up a small number of times. The chain recombines TRBV11-3 with TRBJ2-1; 8 bases line up with TRBD1. The CDR3 is 14 amino acids. V gave up 1 base and J gave up 8 bases; unmatched junction bases: 4. The germline gives CDR1 SGHNT, CDR2 YENEEA. CDR3: CASSLGTGFHEQFF. CDR3 nucleotide sequence: TGTGCCAGCAGCTTAGGGACAGGGTTCCATGAGCAGTTCTTC.

This rearrangement joins TRBV27 to TRBJ1-1; no firm D call. Trimming left V 0 bases short and J 4 bases short, with 9 bases between. The CDR3 has 14 amino acids. CDR1 MNHEY and CDR2 SMNVEV come from the germline V gene (reference sequence). The CDR3: CASSLSLGFTEAFF. Written as DNA, the CDR3 is TGTGCCAGCAGTTTATCGTTAGGGTTCACTGAAGCTTTCTTT.

Many counts were recorded for this clonotype. The chain couples TRBV10-3 to TRBJ2-7; D is possibly TRBD2 (5 bases). CDR1 is ENHRY and CDR2 is SYGVKD in the germline V gene. V was cut by 6 bases and J by 0 bases, with 12 bases left in between. This CDR3 is 14 amino acids long. Written as DNA, the CDR3 is TGTGCCATCAGCCCAGCGGAGAGCTCCTACGAGCAGTACTTC. Protein: CAISPAESSYEQYF.

This clonotype was recorded at least ten times. V is TRBV28 and J is TRBJ1-4; D unclear. The V and J ends lost 2 bases and 0 bases respectively, with 10 bases between them. This CDR3 has 16 amino acids. Germline lookup yields CDR1 MDHEN and CDR2 SYDVKM. The CDR3 nucleotides read TGTGCCAGCAGTTTAACCGGCCCTGCAACTAATGAAAAACTGTTTTTT. It codes for CASSLTGPATNEKLFF. The variable domain in full, with the rest retrieved from reference TRBV28 and TRBJ1-4, is DVKVTQSSRYLVKRTGEKVFLECVQDMDHENMFWYRQDPGLGLRLIYFSYDVKMKEKGDIPEGYSVSREKKERFSLILESASTNQTSMYLCASSLTGPATNEKLFFGSGTQLSVL.

In the case of this clonotype: A much larger clone sits a single nucleotide away, making a read error possible. The chain combines TRBV24-1 with TRBJ2-1; a weak D match, TRBD2 (5 bases). The V end was cut by 8 bases, the J end by 8 bases, with 15 bases between. In germline, CDR1 is KGHDR, CDR2 SFDVKD. The CDR3 totals 13 residues. CDR3 in DNA: TGTGCCACCACCTCCCGGGGAGTGGATGAGCAGTTCTTC. Its protein is CATTSRGVDEQFF.

V gene TRBV4-3 combines with J gene TRBJ1-6; TRBD1 aligns across 9 bases. Germline CDR1 LGHNA, CDR2 YSLEER. Trimming cost V 3 bases and J 9 bases; bases outside gene matches: 3. This CDR3 region has 14 residues. The CDR3 DNA reads as TGCGCCAGCAGCCAGGGACAGGGTAGTTCACCCCTCCACTTT. Amino acids: CASSQGQGSSPLHF.

Many counts were recorded for this clonotype. This sequence joins TRBV5-3 and TRBJ2-7; 11 bases agree with TRBD2. TRBV5-3 is filed as an ORF, its function uncertain. The CDR3 spans 16 residues. The J segment lost 3 bases and the V segment lost 8 bases, leaving 13 bases of the junction unmatched. The CDR3 sequence is CASSVLAGGPDYEQYF. As DNA, the CDR3 is TGTGCCAGCAGCGTTTTAGCGGGGGGGCCTGACTACGAGCAGTACTTC.

This clonotype was recorded at least ten times. The rearrangement joins TRBV14 to TRBJ1-6; 7 positions agree with TRBD1. V shed 1 base and J 9 bases; nucleotides not matched to a gene: 6. Germline V gives CDR1 SGHDN, CDR2 FVKESK. CDR3 size: 15 residues. The CDR3 nucleotides read TGTGCCAGCAGCCAAGGGAGGGGGCTAGGTTCACCCCTCCACTTT. This encodes CASSQGRGLGSPLHF.